The clone carrying this TCR beta chain has more than one count but fewer than ten. Its target is not known. V gave up 1 base and J gave up 6 bases, with 13 bases separating them. The CDR3 sequence is 16 residues long. From germline, CDR1 is LGHDT and CDR2 YNNKEL (reference sequence). TCR beta CDR3 regions were amplified from RNA transcripts. TCR CDR3 underwent first-round RT-PCR with the HTBI primer set. TCRdb itself ran the multiplex PCR reads through MiXCR, one entry per CDR3 protein. The data contain 250,000 to 300,000 distinct CDR3 sequences, roughly an eighth of them seen just once; the ten biggest clones take up roughly 7.9%. The sample is drawn from a study of T cells in Graves' hyperthyroidism and ophthalmopathy. When ophthalmopathy did not progress within 18 months, Graves' hyperthyroidism was considered stable. A patient was excluded if there was uncontrolled infection, other autoimmune disease, pregnancy or lactation.

General study points: Most thyroid clonotypes expanded above 0.001 were also detected in blood. The model predicted ophthalmopathy a median about 6.6 months before onset.

The source of this sequence is a woman aged 40 to 50 with Graves' hyperthyroidism. The chain has TRBV3-1 and TRBJ2-6; no definite D call. Sequencing used blood. The CDR3 spells CASSQGQVGSANVLTF. The CDR3 bases are TGTGCCAGCAGCCAAGGCCAGGTTGGATCGGCCAACGTCCTGACTTTC.